These T cell receptor beta chains were read from a single sample in a study of long-term antiretroviral therapy in people with HIV. Repertoires were generated with immunoSEQ multiplex PCR, while TCRdb's copy carries only in-frame clones and drops some. The table has about 18,000 clones, 80% to 90% seen once. The sequences come from unsorted PBMCs, collected 4.2 years after starting antiretroviral therapy. Source of these receptors: a man between 45 and 60 years old with HIV. Each CDR3 is given without its conserved first and last residue. Some rows have no size entry. The others give once, few or many, or a class for an expanded clone.

v_call	clone_size	j_call	cdr3_aa
TRBV27	-	TRBJ1-5	ASSLSGGFQPQH
TRBV19	once	TRBJ2-1	ASSLAGDYNEQF
TRBV2	-	TRBJ2-3	ATGGRGGTDTQY
TRBV2	-	TRBJ2-7	ASSPRGNSYEQY
TRBV7-6	-	TRBJ2-7	ASSGTGEDEQY
TRBV6-1	-	TRBJ1-2	ASSETHRAINYGYT
TRBV29-1	-	TRBJ2-7	SASERGINEQY
TRBV29-1	-	TRBJ1-4	SVSTGPTNEKLF
TRBV7-9	-	TRBJ1-1	ASSTVTGLQGTEAF
TRBV11-1	-	TRBJ1-1	ASSLTRAGNTEAF
TRBV30	-	TRBJ2-2	AWSVTSPGELF
TRBV5-1	once	TRBJ1-1	ASSLWARGPKSTEAF
TRBV9	-	TRBJ2-7	ASSGDGYEQY
TRBV6-6	-	TRBJ1-1	ASTFPVNTEAF
TRBV5-4	-	TRBJ1-1	ASSLPYRGTEAF
TRBV9	-	TRBJ2-3	ASSEGPTDTQY
TRBV5-1	-	TRBJ2-1	ASSLGGTSGAKANNEQF
TRBV9	-	TRBJ2-3	ASSAHRDRATDTQY
TRBV25-1	once	TRBJ1-2	ASTLGSNYGYT
TRBV5-6	-	TRBJ2-7	ASSLGAVQGHEQY
TRBV4-3	-	TRBJ2-1	ASSQDRQFLNNEQF
TRBV27	once	TRBJ2-1	ATSRGWGPQDEQF
TRBV7-8	-	TRBJ2-3	ASSFGQGADTQY
TRBV30	-	TRBJ1-1	AWSPGQGTNTEAF
TRBV19	-	TRBJ2-6	ASSPSLLRANVLT
TRBV5-4	-	TRBJ1-2	ASSLPMTANYGYT
TRBV30	-	TRBJ1-5	AWSVQGGQPQH
TRBV15	-	TRBJ1-5	ATSRGTGQGGTPQH
TRBV7-6	-	TRBJ2-7	ASSLWGTGESYEQY
TRBV11-2	-	TRBJ1-2	ASSLGTGDYGYT
TRBV5-5	-	TRBJ2-4	ASSVTGRKNIQY
TRBV6-6	-	TRBJ2-1	ASSFGVREQF
TRBV27	-	TRBJ1-1	ASSFHSVGGGGETEAF
TRBV11-2	-	TRBJ1-1	ASSEGQGAYTEAF
TRBV7-2	-	TRBJ1-5	ASSWTGGQPQH